These 7 T cell receptor beta chains share one sample of origin, sequenced in a study of blood T cell repertoires in COVID-19 (TCRdb year 2020). Receptors were amplified or captured by the immunoSEQ multiplex PCR assay. In TCRdb, the immuneACCESS table is reduced to in-frame sequences with V and J assigned. These tables do not hold every clone; where another copy was compared, an unresolved V gene accounts for under half, and the others remain unexplained. The sample table lists roughly 310,000 clones, 85% to 90% of them with a count of one. The ten largest clones take up roughly 4% of the sample. Sequenced material: peripheral blood. These receptors were taken from a woman in her 50s with active or convalescent COVID-19.

The chain joins TRBV7-9 to TRBJ2-7; 13 positions agree with TRBD2. Germline V gene data show CDR1 as SEHNR and CDR2 as FQNEAQ (reference sequence). Losses at the gene ends were 5 bases for V and 4 bases for J; bases not matched to a gene: 8. CDR3 length: 16 amino acids. The CDR3 loop reads CASSPPGLAGYYEQYF. The CDR3 DNA reads TGTGCCAGCAGCCCGCCGGGACTAGCGGGATATTACGAGCAGTACTTC.

The rearrangement uses TRBV13 and TRBJ2-2; possible D gene TRBD1, 6 bases. This CDR3 region has 18 residues. Germline values: CDR1 PRHDT, CDR2 FYEKMQ (reference sequence). Trimming removed 5 bases at V and 4 bases at J, with 23 bases between. DNA of the CDR3: TGTGCCAGCAGCGCATACCGGGACAACCCTCCAAGCACCGGGGAGCTGTTTTTT. Its translation is CASSAYRDNPPSTGELFF.

The chain recombines TRBV10-3 with TRBJ1-5; TRBD1 is a possible D gene (5 bases). Germline V gene data show CDR1 as ENHRY and CDR2 as SYGVKD. Trimming removed 4 bases from V and 7 bases from J, with 14 bases in between. CDR3 length: 14 amino acids. The CDR3 protein is CAISAGGVNQPQHF. CDR3 in DNA: TGTGCCATCAGTGCCGGGGGGGTGAACCAGCCCCAGCATTTT.

A word on this clone: This CDR3 is also generated by other DNA sequences in the sample. This chain links TRBV4-3 with TRBJ2-7; TRBD2 aligns across 7 bases. CDR1 and CDR2 (germline): LGHNA, YSLEER. V trimming: 1 base; J trimming: 0 bases; junction bases outside the gene matches: 3. This CDR3 is built from 15 residues. The CDR3: CASSQVSSGSYEQYF. CDR3 bases: TGCGCCAGCAGCCAAGTTTCTAGCGGCTCCTACGAGCAGTACTTC.

This clone is a singleton in its sample. V usage is TRBV30 and J usage is TRBJ1-1; no firm D call. The CDR3 sequence is 13 residues long. Trimming removed 3 bases from V and 5 bases from J, with 13 bases in between. Germline V CDR1 and CDR2: GTSNPN, SVGIG (reference sequence). CDR3 in amino acids: CAWRFPTGTEAFF. The CDR3, as DNA: TGTGCCTGGAGGTTCCCGACGGGGACTGAAGCTTTCTTT.

This sequence joins TRBV3-1 (or the pseudogene TRBV3-2) and TRBJ2-2; a possible D gene is TRBD1 (5 bases). The V and J ends lost 1 base and 6 bases respectively, with 6 bases between them. Germline CDR1 reads LGHDT; CDR2 reads YNNKEL (reference sequence). This CDR3 has 13 amino acids. The CDR3 DNA follows: TGTGCCAGCAGCCAAGGACAGCCCGGGGAGCTGTTTTTT. Translating gives CASSQGQPGELFF.

The chain recombines TRBV5-6 with TRBJ2-7; 12 bases line up with TRBD2. J gave up 3 bases and V 4 bases, and 5 bases lay outside the gene matches. Germline V gene lookup returns CDR1 SGHDT and CDR2 YYEEEE. This CDR3 has 15 residues. The CDR3 DNA reads as TGTGCCAGCAGCCAGACTAGCGGGAGAGTCTACGAGCAGTACTTC. Translation gives CASSQTSGRVYEQYF.